Listed here is a single TCR beta chain. Profiling relied on immunoSEQ multiplex PCR, and the TCRdb table lists in-frame clones only, not all of them. The repertoire has roughly 150,000 clones, roughly 80% of them found once; the top ten carry 15% to 20%. The CDR3 has 11 residues. Per the germline V gene, CDR1 is WNHNN and CDR2 is SYGVQD (reference sequence). V lost 3 bases and J 10 bases, leaving 7 bases between the germline ends. The record originates from a study of blood T cell repertoires in COVID-19. Study details: T cells, B-cell-depleted T cells, or PBMCs provided the cDNA or gDNA that served as material.

The TCR was taken from an elderly woman with acute or convalescent COVID-19. V is TRBV10-1 and J is TRBJ2-1, with D unclear. Material: peripheral blood. CDR3 region: CASSDGGEQFF. In DNA, the CDR3 is TGCGCCAGCAGTGATGGCGGAGAGCAGTTCTTC.